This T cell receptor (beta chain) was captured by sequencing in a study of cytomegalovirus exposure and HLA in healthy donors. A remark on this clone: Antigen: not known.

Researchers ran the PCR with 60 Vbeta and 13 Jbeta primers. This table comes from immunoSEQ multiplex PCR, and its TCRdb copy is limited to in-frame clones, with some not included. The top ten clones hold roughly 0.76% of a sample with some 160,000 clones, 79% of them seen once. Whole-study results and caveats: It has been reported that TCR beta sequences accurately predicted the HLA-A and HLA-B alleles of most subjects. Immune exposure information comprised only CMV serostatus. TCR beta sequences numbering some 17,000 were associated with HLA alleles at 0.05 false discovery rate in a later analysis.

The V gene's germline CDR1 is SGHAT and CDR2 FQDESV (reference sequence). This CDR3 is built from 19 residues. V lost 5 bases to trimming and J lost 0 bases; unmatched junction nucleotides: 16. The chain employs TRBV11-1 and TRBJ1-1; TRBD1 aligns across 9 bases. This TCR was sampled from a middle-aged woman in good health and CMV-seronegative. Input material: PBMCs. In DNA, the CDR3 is TGTGCCAGCAGCCGCTCCGGGACAGGGTACCGTTACCTGAACACTGAAGCTTTCTTT. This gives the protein CASSRSGTGYRYLNTEAFF.